This T cell receptor beta chain was profiled in a study of blood T cell repertoires in COVID-19. For the study at large: PBMCs, B-cell-depleted T cells, or T cells provided the cDNA or gDNA that made up the material.

Authors' methods: Using reference gene primer amplification, nucleated cell counts were estimated. The assay was immunoSEQ multiplex PCR, and TCRdb's table has in-frame clones only and misses some. From that table come the V and J calls and clone size; the DNA was used to work out D and trimming. The table lists 200,000 to 300,000 clones, more than 70% of them singletons. This clone showed up just a few times. Patients of the Seattle cohort, enrolled during active infection, were followed longitudinally. Per the germline V gene, CDR1 is KGHDR and CDR2 is SFDVKD. The ends were cut back, 3 bases at V and 5 bases at J, with 11 bases in the middle. The CDR3 is made up of 14 amino acids.

This TCR derives from a woman aged 30 to 39 with COVID-19, enrolled during active disease. V usage is TRBV24-1 and J usage is TRBJ2-3; possibly TRBD1 for D (5 bases). Sequencing input: peripheral blood. For the CDR3, the DNA is TGTGCCACCAGTGATCGAGCAGGGCAAGATACGCAGTATTTT. Translation gives CATSDRAGQDTQYF.